The 17 T cell receptor beta chains below come from one sample, sequenced in a study of CD8+ T cells in alopecia areata. The sorting of pooled cutaneous lymph node cells relied on CD4, CD8alpha, NKG2D, NKG2ACE and other markers. cDNA serving as the sequencing template came from extracted, reverse transcribed RNA. Libraries were prepared by immunoSEQ multiplex PCR; TCRdb keeps only in-frame clonotypes and omits some of them. Listed for the sample are 250,000 or so clones, none seen a single time. Sequencing used CD4+ T cells sorted from a lymph node. The receptor set was obtained from a C3H/HeJ mouse with alopecia areata. The MHC haplotype of this mouse line is H2-k.

A remark on this clone: These gene names are mouse names. The DNA ends 4 residues before the CDR3 does, and the rest of the CDR3 is filled in from the germline J gene. This CDR3 is also generated by other DNA sequences in the sample. This sequence joins TRBV13-1 and TRBJ2-3; TRBD2 matches 10 bases. The CDR3 totals 16 residues. Germline-derived CDR1 and CDR2 are NSHNY and SYGAGN. J was trimmed by 3 bases and V by 0 bases; bases with no gene match: 4. The chain's CDR3 is CASSDALGGRAETLYF. CDR3 DNA, as far as it was read: TGTGCCAGCAGTGATGCGCTGGGGGGGCGCGCAGAA.

About this clone: Gene labels here are mouse ones. With the read ending 3 residues before the CDR3 end, the germline J gene is used to fill in that end. V and J are TRBV13-3 and TRBJ1-6; tentative D call: TRBD1 (5 bases). TRBJ1-6 falls under the ORF class, with uncertain function. V dropped 1 base and J dropped 2 bases, with 7 bases sitting between them. Germline lookup yields CDR1 NNHDY and CDR2 SYVADS. The CDR3 has 15 residues. The CDR3 loop reads CASSDRGTYNSPLYF. Incomplete CDR3 DNA: TGTGCCAGCAGTGATAGGGGAACCTATAATTCGCCC.

In regard to this clone: Gene names and germline refer to mouse. The read ends 4 residues before the CDR3 terminus; that terminus is restored from the germline J gene. Other DNA variants within this sample encode the same CDR3. The chain carries TRBV19 and TRBJ2-5; 8 bases are a match to TRBD1. V shed 4 bases, J shed 3 bases, and the junction held 4 bases outside the gene matches. Germline V gives CDR1 FNHDT, CDR2 SITEND (reference sequence). This CDR3 comprises 14 residues. The DNA read from the CDR3 is TGTGCCAGCAGTCTCACAGGGGGTCAAGAC. Its protein product is CASSLTGGQD. Given in full, the CDR3 is CASSLTGGQDTQYF.

This clone was seen a few times. All gene names here are mouse names. The read halts 4 residues ahead of the CDR3 end, with the missing end drawn from the germline J gene. V and J are TRBV13-2 and TRBJ2-7; 8 bases align to TRBD2. This CDR3 spans 14 amino acids. V lost 2 bases and J lost 3; bases outside the gene matches: 4. Germline CDR1 is NNHNN and CDR2 is SYGAGS (reference sequence). The part of the CDR3 DNA that was read is TGTGCCAGCGGTGACTGGGGGGCCAACTAT. Residues: CASGDWGANY. The whole CDR3 sequence is CASGDWGANYEQYF.

This clone came up a few times. Genes and germline come from the mouse. The CDR3 goes on 4 residues after the read ends, and that part is filled in from the germline J gene. Other DNA sequences in the same sample also yield this CDR3. The chain uses TRBV19 and TRBJ1-1, with TRBD1 matching 8 bases. The CDR3 contains 14 residues. Germline V gene data show CDR1 as FNHDT and CDR2 as SITEND (reference sequence). The junction had 3 bases not matched to a gene; V was cut back by 4 bases and J by 1 base. CDR3 DNA, as far as it was read: TGTGCCAGCAGTCCCGGACAGGGAAACACA. Protein product: CASSPGQGNT. In full, the CDR3 is CASSPGQGNTEVFF.

This clone showed up just a few times. Gene names and germline match the mouse. Read data end 4 residues before the CDR3 end; the end is taken from the germline J gene. This rearrangement joins TRBV13-1 to TRBJ1-1; TRBD1 aligns across 9 bases. The V gene's germline CDR1 is NSHNY and CDR2 SYGAGN. The CDR3 runs to 13 residues. This CDR3 reads CASSDADRGEVFF. The CDR3 DNA, read in part, is TGTGCCAGCAGTGATGCGGACAGGGGA.

Regarding this clone: The genes are named according to mouse. The read terminates 4 residues before the CDR3 end, so the remaining end is supplied by the germline J gene. The gene calls are TRBV13-2 and TRBJ2-3, with 10 bases aligning to TRBD2. Germline CDR1 NNHNN, CDR2 SYGAGS (reference sequence). The CDR3 is 16 residues long. Trimming cost V 5 bases and J 0 bases; bases outside gene matches: 6. The DNA read from the CDR3 is TGTGCCAGCGGGCCGGGACTGGGGACTAGTGCAGAA. Protein product: CASGPGLGTSAE. The complete CDR3 reads CASGPGLGTSAETLYF.

In the case of this clone: Gene names are the mouse ones. The observed sequence ends 4 residues before the CDR3 terminus, with the missing tail filled in from the germline J gene. The V gene is TRBV17, the J gene TRBJ2-2; 7 nucleotides line up with TRBD1. V shed 5 bases and J 0 bases; nucleotides not matched to a gene: 3. The V gene's germline CDR1 is MNHDT and CDR2 YYDKIL. This CDR3 has 15 residues. The part of the CDR3 DNA that was read is TGTGCTAGCAGTCACAGGGGAGCAAACACCGGG. Protein: CASSHRGANTG. Given in full, the CDR3 is CASSHRGANTGQLYF.

Of note for this clone: Germline and genes here are mouse. In the same sample, other DNA sequences code for this CDR3. Partial CDR3 DNA: TGCACCTGCAGTGCAGACCGGGGGGGGGCT. Amino acid sequence: CTCSADRGGA. From start to end, the CDR3 is CTCSADRGGAEQFF. The V and J genes are TRBV1 and TRBJ2-1; 7 bases are shared with TRBD2. The sequence runs out 4 residues before the end of the CDR3; the remainder is reconstructed from the germline J gene. The CDR3 spans 14 residues. Germline V gene sequence: CDR1 NSQYPW, CDR2 LRSPGD (reference sequence). The entire variable domain, with the rest obtained from reference TRBV1 and TRBJ2-1, is as follows: VTLLEQNPRWRLVPRGQAVNLRCILKNSQYPWMSWYQQDLQKQLQWLFTLRSPGDKEVKSLPGADYLATRVTDTELRLQVANMSQGRTLYCTCSADRGGAEQFFGPGTRLTVL.

In its sample, this clone was seen a few times. Any gene name here is a mouse gene name. Read coverage stops 4 residues before the CDR3 terminus; the germline J gene supplies the remainder. Within the sample, other DNA sequences also encode this same CDR3. The chain is built from TRBV1 and TRBJ2-5, with 9 bases lining up with TRBD1. The CDR3 runs 15 residues. CDR1 NSQYPW and CDR2 LRSPGD come from the germline V gene (reference sequence). The CDR3 bases that were read are TGCACCTGCAGTGCAGATGCGGGACAGGGAGAC. Its protein is CTCSADAGQGD. The complete CDR3 reads CTCSADAGQGDTQYF.

A few counts support this clone. Mouse gene names apply. Other DNA variants within this sample encode the same CDR3. CDR3 bases read: TGCACCTGCAGTGCAGATCTGGGGGCGCGGGAC. Translating it yields CTCSADLGARD. The CDR3 as a whole reads CTCSADLGARDTQYF. The gene calls are TRBV1 and TRBJ2-5; the D gene is possibly TRBD2 (7 bases). The CDR3 extends 4 residues past the end of the read, so its final part is completed from the germline J gene. The CDR3 has 15 amino acids. Per germline, CDR1 NSQYPW and CDR2 LRSPGD (reference sequence).

There are a few counts of this clone. Mouse germline and gene names are used. The read gets to within 4 residues of the CDR3 end, and the germline J gene fills in the rest. The chain couples TRBV3 to TRBJ2-5; 8 nucleotides line up with TRBD1. Germline V gene sequence: CDR1 SNHLY, CDR2 FYNGKV (reference sequence). There are 13 residues in the CDR3. The DNA read from the CDR3 is TGTGCCAGCAGCCAGGGGGCTGGAGAC. This sequence encodes CASSQGAGD. The entire CDR3 is CASSQGAGDTQYF.

This clone was observed a few times. The listed genes are named as in mouse. The CDR3 goes on 4 residues after the read ends, and that part is filled in from the germline J gene. The gene calls are TRBV1 and TRBJ2-4; TRBD2 matches 12 bases. This CDR3 contains 18 residues. The germline CDR1 and CDR2 sequences are NSQYPW and LRSPGD (reference sequence). V trimming: 7 bases; J trimming: 1 base; junction bases outside the gene matches: 12. CDR3 DNA (partial): TGCACCTGCACCTCCCGGGACTGGGGGGCGGTTCGTCAAAAC. Translation: CTCTSRDWGAVRQN. The whole CDR3 reads CTCTSRDWGAVRQNTLYF.

A note on this clone: Gene and germline names: mouse. The read gets to within 4 residues of the CDR3 end, and the germline J gene fills in the rest. V and J are TRBV1 and TRBJ1-2, with TRBD1 as a possible D gene (6 bases). CDR1 and CDR2 (germline): NSQYPW, LRSPGD (reference sequence). The CDR3 consists of 12 residues. CDR3 sequence: CTCSAARGDYTF. The sequenced CDR3 bases are TGCACCTGCAGTGCAGCCAGGGGC.

Comment on this clone: These gene names are mouse names. CDR3 DNA, as far as it was read: TGCACCTGCAGTGCAGATAGGGACAGATCCTATAATTCGCCC. Translation: CTCSADRDRSYNSP. In full, the CDR3 reads CTCSADRDRSYNSPLYF. The chain is built from TRBV1 and TRBJ1-6; 7 bases are shared with TRBD1. The read comes to an end 3 residues before the CDR3 does, leaving the germline J gene to fill in the end. TRBJ1-6 is given ORF status, its function remaining uncertain. The CDR3 has 17 amino acids. With V trimmed by 0 bases and J by 1 base, 3 bases remained unmatched. Germline-derived CDR1 and CDR2 are NSQYPW and LRSPGD (reference sequence).

Regarding this clone: The listed genes are named as in mouse. With the read ending 4 residues before the CDR3 end, the germline J gene is used to fill in that end. Other nucleotide sequences in the sample specify the same CDR3. The chain joins TRBV1 to TRBJ2-4; no reliable D call. The CDR3 runs to 14 residues. V lost 0 bases and J lost 0, with 4 bases in between. Germline lookup yields CDR1 NSQYPW and CDR2 LRSPGD (reference sequence). Incomplete CDR3 DNA: TGCACCTGCAGTGCAGATTGGAGTCAAAAC. Its translation: CTCSADWSQN. The full CDR3 sequence reads CTCSADWSQNTLYF.

About this clone: Germline and genes: mouse. CDR3 DNA, as far as it was read: TGTGCCAGCGGTGGGGGGGGGCGCGATGCT. This gives the protein CASGGGGRDA. The complete CDR3 protein is CASGGGGRDAEQFF. This chain links TRBV13-2 with TRBJ2-1; TRBD2 matches at 8 bases. The read gets to within 4 residues of the CDR3 end, and the germline J gene fills in the rest. Trimming at V came to 3 bases and at J to 5 bases, leaving 4 bases not matched to a gene. Germline V gene lookup returns CDR1 NNHNN and CDR2 SYGAGS (reference sequence). This CDR3 contains 14 residues.